The 32 T cell receptor beta chains below all came from one sample that was sequenced in a study of cytomegalovirus exposure and HLA in healthy donors. Amplification used 60 Vbeta primers and 13 Jbeta primers. TCRdb's copy holds only in-frame clones and misses some; the assay was immunoSEQ multiplex PCR. The sample holds about 210,000 clones, around 83% seen once. The specimen was PBMCs. These receptors were taken from a woman aged 45 to 65 in good health and CMV-seropositive.

This rearrangement joins TRBV5-8 to TRBJ1-1; D perhaps matches TRBD1 (5 bases). The V gene's germline CDR1 is SGHTS and CDR2 YDEGEE. This CDR3 spans 15 amino acids. V was shortened by 0 bases and J by 3 bases, with 12 bases between the two germline ends. The CDR3, as DNA: TGTGCCAGCAGCTTGGTGACAGTGTTGGACACTGAAGCTTTCTTT. Translated, it gives CASSLVTVLDTEAFF.

The gene calls are TRBV11-3 and TRBJ2-1, with 10 positions matching TRBD1. Trimming removed 1 base from V and 6 bases from J; junction bases left unmatched: 6. Per the germline V gene, CDR1 is SGHNT and CDR2 is YENEEA. The CDR3 covers 16 residues. CDR3: CASSLASGTGVNEQFF. As DNA, the CDR3 is TGTGCCAGCAGCTTAGCGTCCGGGACAGGGGTCAATGAGCAGTTCTTC.

The chain links TRBV7-2 to TRBJ2-5, with D uncertain. Germline-derived CDR1 and CDR2 are SGHTA and FQGNSA. The CDR3 runs to 13 residues. V was pared by 3 bases and J by 5 bases, with 10 bases between. The CDR3 reads CASSFLGRETQYF. CDR3 DNA sequence: TGTGCCAGCAGCTTTCTTGGGCGTGAGACCCAGTACTTC. Using reference TRBV7-2 and TRBJ2-5 for the parts outside the CDR3, the full variable domain is GAGVSQSPSNKVTEKGKDVELRCDPISGHTALYWYRQSLGQGLEFLIYFQGNSAPDKSGLPSDRFSAERTGGSVSTLTIQRTQQEDSAVYLCASSFLGRETQYFGPGTRLLVL.

The chain is built from TRBV7-2 and TRBJ2-5; 7 nucleotides match TRBD2. CDR1 is SGHTA and CDR2 is FQGNSA in the germline V gene. The V and J ends lost 5 bases and 5 bases, in that order; junction bases with no gene match: 17. The CDR3 has 17 amino acids. The CDR3 DNA follows: TGTGCCAGCAGCACGGGGCTTCTGTGGGGGGGGAAGGAGACCCAGTACTTC. It specifies CASSTGLLWGGKETQYF.

This chain connects TRBV28 to TRBJ2-5, with TRBD1 matching over 9 bases. The V gene end was trimmed by 8 bases and the J gene end by 5 bases; junction bases not matched to a gene: 12. The CDR3 is 15 amino acids. Germline V gives CDR1 MDHEN, CDR2 SYDVKM. CDR3 in DNA: TGTGCCAGCGGGACAGGGAGTGCGGGCGGGGAGACCCAGTACTTC. The encoded protein is CASGTGSAGGETQYF.

This clone was seen a single time. The chain uses TRBV6-5 and TRBJ2-7, with D possibly being TRBD1 (5 bases). CDR1 and CDR2 from the germline V gene are MNHEY and SVGAGI. The V end lost 4 bases, the J end lost 0 bases, and 7 bases lay between the germline ends. The CDR3 runs to 13 residues. CDR3 sequence: CASSLTVSYEQYF. CDR3 coding DNA: TGTGCCAGCAGTTTGACAGTCTCCTACGAGCAGTACTTC.

The sample holds one count of this clone. The chain couples TRBV5-4 to TRBJ2-5; 9 positions agree with TRBD2. The V gene's germline CDR1 is SGHNT and CDR2 YYREEE (reference sequence). The CDR3 is 15 amino acids. Trimming at V came to 4 bases and at J to 5 bases, leaving 9 bases not matched to a gene. This CDR3 reads CASSIRTSVEETQYF. DNA of the CDR3: TGTGCCAGCAGCATCCGGACTAGCGTGGAGGAGACCCAGTACTTC. The full variable domain, its missing parts supplied by reference TRBV5-4 and TRBJ2-5, is ETGVTQSPTHLIKTRGQQVTLRCSSQSGHNTVSWYQQALGQGPQFIFQYYREEENGRGNFPPRFSGLQFPNYSSELNVNALELDDSALYLCASSIRTSVEETQYFGPGTRLLVL.

Only one count was recorded for this clone. The chain couples TRBV25-1 to TRBJ2-2; D is unclear. The CDR3 covers 14 residues. Germline values: CDR1 MGHDK, CDR2 SYGVNS. V lost 4 bases and J lost 0, with 6 bases in between. The CDR3 spells CASSGAPNTGELFF. In DNA form, the CDR3 reads TGTGCCAGCAGTGGAGCCCCGAACACCGGGGAGCTGTTTTTT.

The J gene is TRBJ2-5, the V gene TRBV11-3; 7 bases agree with TRBD2. The CDR3 runs 15 residues. Unmatched junction bases numbered 5, after V lost 3 bases and J lost 1 base. The germline V gene encodes CDR1 SGHNT and CDR2 YENEEA. CDR3 sequence (DNA): TGTGCCAGCAGCTTTGGCGGGGGAATCCAAGAGACCCAGTACTTC. Translation: CASSFGGGIQETQYF.

V and J are TRBV15 and TRBJ1-2; D perhaps matches TRBD1 (6 bases). With 5 bases removed from V and 8 bases from J, the gap between germline ends came to 18 bases. The CDR3 has 14 residues. The germline V gene has CDR1 LNHNV and CDR2 YYDKDF (reference sequence). CDR3 region: CATSGLTGIYGYTF. CDR3 DNA sequence: TGTGCCACCAGCGGCCTAACAGGGATTTACGGCTACACCTTC.

The chain employs TRBV7-9 and TRBJ2-5; D is uncertain. V lost 1 base, J lost 2 bases, and 8 bases lay in between. The CDR3 spans 14 residues. Germline CDR1 SEHNR, CDR2 FQNEAQ (reference sequence). CDR3 region: CASSLVNKQETQYF. The CDR3 coding sequence is TGTGCCAGCAGCTTAGTTAACAAACAAGAGACCCAGTACTTC.

V usage is TRBV15 and J usage is TRBJ2-5; perhaps TRBD2 as D (7 bases). CDR1 and CDR2 (germline): LNHNV, YYDKDF (reference sequence). V was trimmed by 0 bases and J by 5 bases, leaving 16 bases between them. CDR3 length equals 16 residues. CDR3 in DNA: TGTGCCACCAGCAGAGATCAGGGGTCCGGGGGGGAGACCCAGTACTTC. This codes for CATSRDQGSGGETQYF.

The chain employs TRBV4-1 and TRBJ1-1; 8 bases align to TRBD1. CDR1 MGHRA and CDR2 YSYEKL come from the germline V gene. The CDR3 totals 14 residues. V shed 4 bases, J shed 5 bases, and the junction held 6 bases outside the gene matches. The CDR3 DNA follows: TGCGCCAGCAGCCTCCAGGGGGCGAGAACTGAAGCTTTCTTT. It codes for CASSLQGARTEAFF.

This chain uses TRBV5-1 with TRBJ2-5, with TRBD1 as a possible D gene (5 bases). The germline V gene encodes CDR1 SGHRS and CDR2 YFSETQ. Trimming stripped 0 bases from V and 5 bases from J, with 11 bases between. CDR3 size: 14 residues. CDR3 sequence reads: CASSLGQLGETQYF. The DNA of the CDR3 is TGCGCCAGCAGCTTGGGACAGTTAGGGGAGACCCAGTACTTC.

The rearrangement links TRBV7-8 to TRBJ1-1, with D uncertain. V was shortened by 0 bases and J by 0 bases, with 8 bases between the two germline ends. The CDR3 sequence is 15 residues long. CDR1 SGHVS and CDR2 FQNEAQ come from the germline V gene. The CDR3 region is CASSLAVGLNTEAFF. The CDR3 DNA reads as TGTGCCAGCAGCTTAGCGGTCGGGTTGAACACTGAAGCTTTCTTT.

The chain joins TRBV5-1 to TRBJ1-1, with a weak D call TRBD1 (5 bases). Trimming took 4 bases from V and 6 from J, leaving 16 bases between them. The CDR3 length is 14 residues. From germline, CDR1 is SGHRS and CDR2 YFSETQ. The CDR3 nucleotides are TGCGCCAGCAGCCCACCACTGGGGGGAGCTGAAGCTTTCTTT. Its translation: CASSPPLGGAEAFF.

The rearrangement joins TRBV7-6 to TRBJ2-1; perhaps TRBD1 as D (5 bases). Germline-derived CDR1 and CDR2 are SGHVS and FNYEAQ. The CDR3 is 14 amino acids. The V and J ends lost 3 bases and 1 base respectively, with 7 bases between them. CDR3: CASSFRGSYNEQFF. The CDR3 region has the DNA TGTGCCAGCAGCTTTAGGGGTTCCTACAATGAGCAGTTCTTC.

This clone was picked up one time. The rearrangement joins TRBV19 to TRBJ2-1; 7 bases match TRBD1. V lost 5 bases to trimming and J lost 3 bases; unmatched junction nucleotides: 7. Germline CDR1 and CDR2: LNHDA and SQIVND (reference sequence). The CDR3 spans 15 residues. CDR3 in DNA: TGTGCCAGTAGTGCCAGACAGGGAAACTACAATGAGCAGTTCTTC. Translation: CASSARQGNYNEQFF.

The chain carries TRBV4-1 and TRBJ1-2; D is perhaps TRBD1 (5 bases). This CDR3 is 12 amino acids long. Deletions cut 3 bases from V and 8 bases from J, with 10 bases between. Germline V gene data show CDR1 as MGHRA and CDR2 as YSYEKL. The CDR3 loop reads CASSHAGFGYTF. For the CDR3, the DNA is TGCGCCAGCAGCCACGCAGGGTTCGGCTACACCTTC.

This chain links TRBV2 with TRBJ2-5; 8 nucleotides line up with TRBD1. The junction had 9 bases not matched to a gene; V was cut back by 7 bases and J by 5 bases. Germline V gene lookup returns CDR1 SNHLY and CDR2 FYNNEI. The CDR3 covers 14 residues. Written as DNA, the CDR3 is TGTGCCAGCAACGCAGGGGGCTTAGCGGAGACCCAGTACTTC. Its protein is CASNAGGLAETQYF.

This chain joins TRBV7-2 and TRBJ2-5; tentatively, D is TRBD2 (5 bases). In germline, CDR1 is SGHTA, CDR2 FQGNSA. The CDR3 sequence is 12 residues long. Trimming took 5 bases from V and 9 from J, leaving 13 bases between them. The DNA of the CDR3 is TGTGCCAGCAGCCGAGGGCCTAGGGCCCAGTACTTC. It encodes CASSRGPRAQYF.

The V and J genes are TRBV9 and TRBJ2-1; D unclear. CDR3 length equals 15 residues. V was shortened by 0 bases and J by 0 bases, with 7 bases between the two germline ends. Germline V gene data show CDR1 as SGDLS and CDR2 as YYNGEE. The CDR3 DNA reads TGTGCCAGCAGCGTAGCAGGCAACTCCTACAATGAGCAGTTCTTC. Encoded protein: CASSVAGNSYNEQFF.

A note on this clone: At one end the junction does not follow the germline gene, possibly because of a read error. The chain couples TRBV5-1 to TRBJ1-3; D is unresolved. Per germline, CDR1 SGHRS and CDR2 YFSETQ. The CDR3 is made up of 13 amino acids. In DNA form, the CDR3 reads TGTGCCAGCAGCTTGGCGGGGGGAAACACCATATATTTT. It yields the protein CASSLAGGNTIYF.

This clone was counted a single time. The chain joins TRBV2 to TRBJ2-4, with 9 bases fitting TRBD1. J gave up 5 bases and V 6 bases, and 8 bases lay outside the gene matches. In germline, CDR1 is SNHLY, CDR2 FYNNEI. The CDR3 has 15 amino acids. DNA of the CDR3: TGTGCCAGCAGCGGTCGGGGGACAGGGCAAAACATTCAGTACTTC. Its translation is CASSGRGTGQNIQYF.

The CDR3 DNA follows: TGTGCCAGCAGCTTAAGGGGGGGCTCCTATAATTCACCCCTCCACTTT. Translated: CASSLRGGSYNSPLHF. The rearrangement joins TRBV7-2 to TRBJ1-6; possibly TRBD1 for D (6 bases). The CDR3 spans 16 residues. Trimming cost V 2 bases and J 0 bases, with 8 bases left between them. Germline V gene lookup returns CDR1 SGHTA and CDR2 FQGNSA.

The chain joins TRBV27 to TRBJ2-7, with TRBD2 matching over 7 bases. This CDR3 has 13 amino acids. From germline, CDR1 is MNHEY and CDR2 SMNVEV (reference sequence). V shed 6 bases and J 4 bases; nucleotides not matched to a gene: 6. The CDR3 bases are TGTGCCAGCAGAGATCGACTAGCTTACGAGCAGTACTTC. Its translation: CASRDRLAYEQYF.

This clone has a handful of counts. DNA for the CDR3: TGCGCCAGCAGCCAAGGGGACTGGGACAGTCGGGCCGGGGAGCTGTTTTTT. It is translated as CASSQGDWDSRAGELFF. The V and J genes are TRBV4-3 and TRBJ2-2; weak D call: TRBD1 (7 bases). The V gene's germline CDR1 is LGHNA and CDR2 YSLEER. The CDR3 contains 17 residues. V dropped 1 base and J dropped 6 bases, with 18 bases sitting between them.

The V and J genes are TRBV5-1 and TRBJ1-6; D call uncertain. This CDR3 is built from 13 residues. Germline V gene data show CDR1 as SGHRS and CDR2 as YFSETQ. V gave up 5 bases and J gave up 5 bases, with 8 bases separating them. CDR3 DNA sequence: TGCGCCAGCAGGGAGGAGAATAATTCACCCCTCCACTTT. Translating it yields CASREENNSPLHF. Using reference TRBV5-1 and TRBJ1-6 for the parts outside the CDR3, the full variable domain is KAGVTQTPRYLIKTRGQQVTLSCSPISGHRSVSWYQQTPGQGLQFLFEYFSETQRNKGNFPGRFSGRQFSNSRSEMNVSTLELGDSALYLCASREENNSPLHFGNGTRLTVT.

This rearrangement joins TRBV30 to TRBJ1-2, with D tentatively TRBD1 (5 bases). From germline, CDR1 is GTSNPN and CDR2 SVGIG (reference sequence). This CDR3 spans 13 amino acids. Trimming removed 8 bases at V and 2 bases at J, with 15 bases between. The CDR3 nucleotides read TGTGCCCGGACCCAGGGATCCAACTATGGCTACACCTTC. Its translation: CARTQGSNYGYTF.

The CDR3 nucleotides read TGCGCCAGCAGCTCCCTTAGGGGGGGGGTGGAGACCCAGTACTTC. Translation gives CASSSLRGGVETQYF. V is TRBV4-1 and J is TRBJ2-5, with D maybe TRBD2 (7 bases). V shed 5 bases and J shed 5 bases, with 18 bases lying between them. The CDR3 loop spans 15 amino acids. Looked up from germline, CDR1 is MGHRA and CDR2 is YSYEKL.

This chain connects TRBV5-1 to TRBJ2-2; 7 bases agree with TRBD1. Germline loops: CDR1 SGHRS, CDR2 YFSETQ. The CDR3 spans 14 residues. The V segment lost 4 bases and the J segment 4 bases; nucleotides outside the gene matches: 4. The CDR3 DNA follows: TGCGCCAGCAGCCGGGACAGCGCCACCGGGGAGCTGTTTTTT. Translated, it gives CASSRDSATGELFF.

The chain uses TRBV7-2 and TRBJ1-4, with 8 nucleotides matching TRBD1. V dropped 2 bases and J dropped 8; count of bases not matched to a gene: 10. Germline CDR1 reads SGHTA; CDR2 reads FQGNSA. The CDR3 spans 16 residues. The CDR3 nucleotides read TGTGCCAGCAGCTTATATGTCCAGGGGGCGGGGGAAAAACTGTTTTTT. It translates to CASSLYVQGAGEKLFF.